The following is a T cell receptor (beta chain) sequence with its context. Its antigen is not identified. Together with a sample-barcoded 5' primer, a J-beta primer mix was included in a second PCR lasting about 7 to 11 cycles. A template-switch adaptor with 12 random nucleotides tagged each cDNA molecule. TCRdb redid the calling of the 5' RACE reads with MiXCR, one entry per CDR3 protein. Of 1,300,000 or so distinct CDR3 sequences in the sample, approximately 59% were seen once. The record originates from a study of blood T cells in healthy people across ages. Findings and limits, study-wide: Any changes in expanded clonotypes were possibly confounded, as donor CMV status remained unknown.

There are 14 residues in the CDR3. Germline loops: CDR1 LNHNV, CDR2 YYDKDF (reference sequence). Deletions cut 1 base from V and 2 bases from J, with 7 bases between. Each sample had at least 6 million PBMCs isolated. Each sample yielded at least 5 micrograms of PBMC total RNA. This chain uses TRBV15 with TRBJ2-3; D remains ambiguous. Sequenced material: blood. This clonotype was obtained from a man between 18 and 35 years old in good health. The CDR3 protein is CATSRGLPTDTQYF. The CDR3 region has the DNA TGTGCCACCAGCAGAGGACTCCCCACAGATACGCAGTATTTT.